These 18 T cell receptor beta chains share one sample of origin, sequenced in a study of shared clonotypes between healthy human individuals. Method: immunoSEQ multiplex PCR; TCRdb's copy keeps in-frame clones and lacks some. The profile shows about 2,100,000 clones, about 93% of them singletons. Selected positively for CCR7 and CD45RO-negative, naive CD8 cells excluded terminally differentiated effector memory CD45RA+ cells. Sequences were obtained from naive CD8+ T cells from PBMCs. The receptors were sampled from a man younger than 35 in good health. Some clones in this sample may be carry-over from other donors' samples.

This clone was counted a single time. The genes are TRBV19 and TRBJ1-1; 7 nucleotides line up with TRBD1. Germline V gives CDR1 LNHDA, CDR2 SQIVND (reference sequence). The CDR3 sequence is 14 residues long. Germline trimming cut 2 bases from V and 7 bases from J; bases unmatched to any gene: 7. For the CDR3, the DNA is TGTGCCAGTAGTATATCCGGGACAGACTATGAAGCTTTCTTT. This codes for CASSISGTDYEAFF.

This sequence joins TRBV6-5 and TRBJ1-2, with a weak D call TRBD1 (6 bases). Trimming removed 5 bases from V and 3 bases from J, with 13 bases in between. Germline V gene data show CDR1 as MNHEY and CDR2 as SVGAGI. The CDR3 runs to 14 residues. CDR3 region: CASSDRFPYYGYTF. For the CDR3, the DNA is TGTGCCAGCAGTGACAGGTTCCCTTACTATGGCTACACCTTC.

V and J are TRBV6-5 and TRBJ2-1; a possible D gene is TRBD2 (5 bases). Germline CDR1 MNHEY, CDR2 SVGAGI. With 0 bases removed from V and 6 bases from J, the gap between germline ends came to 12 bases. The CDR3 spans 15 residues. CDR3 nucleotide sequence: TGTGCCAGCAGTTACTCCCAGCGGCCTGGCAATGAGCAGTTCTTC. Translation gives CASSYSQRPGNEQFF.

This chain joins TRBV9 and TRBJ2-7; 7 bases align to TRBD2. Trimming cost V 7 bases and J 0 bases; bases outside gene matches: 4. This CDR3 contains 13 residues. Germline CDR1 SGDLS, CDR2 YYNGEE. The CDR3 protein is CASARGGSYEQYF. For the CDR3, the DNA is TGTGCCAGCGCCCGCGGGGGCTCCTACGAGCAGTACTTC.

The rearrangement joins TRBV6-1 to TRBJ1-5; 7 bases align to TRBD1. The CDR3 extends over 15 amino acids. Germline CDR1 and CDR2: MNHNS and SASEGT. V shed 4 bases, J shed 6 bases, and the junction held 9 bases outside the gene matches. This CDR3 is CASSGYRGRGQPQHF. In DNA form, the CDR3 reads TGTGCCAGCAGTGGGTACAGGGGTCGGGGTCAGCCCCAGCATTTT.

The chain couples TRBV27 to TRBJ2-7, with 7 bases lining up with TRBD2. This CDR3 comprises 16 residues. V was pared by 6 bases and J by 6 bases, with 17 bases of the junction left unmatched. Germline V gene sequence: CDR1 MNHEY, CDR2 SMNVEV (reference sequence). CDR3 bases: TGTGCCAGCAGCCAACGGGGGAGGGCGCCTGGGGGCGAGCAGTACTTC. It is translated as CASSQRGRAPGGEQYF.

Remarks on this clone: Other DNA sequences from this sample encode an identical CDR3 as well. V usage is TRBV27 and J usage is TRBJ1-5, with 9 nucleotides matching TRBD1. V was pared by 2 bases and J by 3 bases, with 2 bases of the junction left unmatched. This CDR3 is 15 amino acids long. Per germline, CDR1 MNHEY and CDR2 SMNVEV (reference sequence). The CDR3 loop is CASSLGQGFNQPQHF. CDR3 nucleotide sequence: TGTGCCAGCAGTTTAGGACAGGGGTTCAATCAGCCCCAGCATTTT.

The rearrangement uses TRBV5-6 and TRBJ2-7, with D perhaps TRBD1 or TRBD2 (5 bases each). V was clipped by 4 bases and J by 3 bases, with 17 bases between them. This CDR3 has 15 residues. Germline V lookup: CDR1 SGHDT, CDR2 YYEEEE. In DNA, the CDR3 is TGTGCCAGCAGCCCAACTTGGGACGGACACTACGAGCAGTACTTC. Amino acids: CASSPTWDGHYEQYF.

The chain's CDR3 is CASRPAFNANYGYTF. CDR3 in DNA: TGTGCAAGTCGCCCTGCTTTTAACGCCAATTATGGCTACACCTTC. The rearrangement uses TRBV12-2 and TRBJ1-2. TRBV12-2 is a known pseudogene. The CDR3 consists of 15 residues.

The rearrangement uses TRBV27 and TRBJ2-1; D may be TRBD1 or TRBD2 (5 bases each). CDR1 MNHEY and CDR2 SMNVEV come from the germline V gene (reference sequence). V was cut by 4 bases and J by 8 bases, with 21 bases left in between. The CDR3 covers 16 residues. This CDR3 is CASSYIRTQGSDEQFF. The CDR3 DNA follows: TGTGCCAGCAGTTATATTCGGACACAAGGTAGCGATGAGCAGTTCTTC.

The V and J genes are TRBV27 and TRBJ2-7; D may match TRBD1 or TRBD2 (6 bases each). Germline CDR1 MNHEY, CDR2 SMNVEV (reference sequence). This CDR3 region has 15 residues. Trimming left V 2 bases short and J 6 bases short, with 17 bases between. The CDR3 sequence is CASSLRGAPFVEQYF. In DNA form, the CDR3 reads TGTGCCAGCAGTTTAAGGGGGGCCCCCTTCGTCGAGCAGTACTTC.

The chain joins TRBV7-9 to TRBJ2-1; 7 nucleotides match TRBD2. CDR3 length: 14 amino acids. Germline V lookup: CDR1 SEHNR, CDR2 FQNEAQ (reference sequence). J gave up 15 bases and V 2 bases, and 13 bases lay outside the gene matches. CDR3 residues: CASSLHPSGSPGFF. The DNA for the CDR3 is TGTGCCAGCAGCTTACATCCTAGCGGCTCCCCGGGGTTCTTC.

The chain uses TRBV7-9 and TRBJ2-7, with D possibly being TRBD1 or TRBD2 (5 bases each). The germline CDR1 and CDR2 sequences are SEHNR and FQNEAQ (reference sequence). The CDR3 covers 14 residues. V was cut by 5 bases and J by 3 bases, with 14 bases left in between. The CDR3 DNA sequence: TGTGCCAGCAGCGACCGGGACCAAGGCTACGAGCAGTACTTC. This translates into CASSDRDQGYEQYF.

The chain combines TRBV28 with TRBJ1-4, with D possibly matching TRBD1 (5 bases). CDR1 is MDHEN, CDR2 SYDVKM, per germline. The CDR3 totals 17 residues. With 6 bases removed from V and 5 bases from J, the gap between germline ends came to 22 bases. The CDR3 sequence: CASSPRESNSPNEKLFF. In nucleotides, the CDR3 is TGTGCCAGCAGCCCCAGGGAGAGTAACTCACCAAATGAAAAACTGTTTTTT.

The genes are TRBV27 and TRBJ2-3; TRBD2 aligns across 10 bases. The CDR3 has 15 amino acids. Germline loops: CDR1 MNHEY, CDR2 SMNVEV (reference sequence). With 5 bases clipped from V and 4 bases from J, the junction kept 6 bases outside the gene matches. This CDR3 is CASSPGTSAADTQYF. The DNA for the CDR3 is TGTGCCAGCAGTCCCGGGACTAGCGCTGCAGATACGCAGTATTTT.

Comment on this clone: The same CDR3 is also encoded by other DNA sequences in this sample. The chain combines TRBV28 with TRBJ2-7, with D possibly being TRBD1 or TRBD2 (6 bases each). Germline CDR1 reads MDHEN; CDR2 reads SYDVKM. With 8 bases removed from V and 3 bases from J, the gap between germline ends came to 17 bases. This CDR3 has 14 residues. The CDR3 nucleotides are TGTGCCAGCTCCCTCGGGGGCCGCGGCTACGAGCAGTACTTC. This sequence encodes CASSLGGRGYEQYF.

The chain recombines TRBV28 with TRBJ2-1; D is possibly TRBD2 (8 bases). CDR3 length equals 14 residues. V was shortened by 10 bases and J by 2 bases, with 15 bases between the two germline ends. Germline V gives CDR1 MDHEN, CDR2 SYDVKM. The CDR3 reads CATFSGTAYNEQFF. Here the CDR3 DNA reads TGTGCCACCTTTAGCGGGACAGCCTACAATGAGCAGTTCTTC. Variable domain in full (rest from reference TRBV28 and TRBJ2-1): DVKVTQSSRYLVKRTGEKVFLECVQDMDHENMFWYRQDPGLGLRLIYFSYDVKMKEKGDIPEGYSVSREKKERFSLILESASTNQTSMYLCATFSGTAYNEQFFGPGTRLTVL.

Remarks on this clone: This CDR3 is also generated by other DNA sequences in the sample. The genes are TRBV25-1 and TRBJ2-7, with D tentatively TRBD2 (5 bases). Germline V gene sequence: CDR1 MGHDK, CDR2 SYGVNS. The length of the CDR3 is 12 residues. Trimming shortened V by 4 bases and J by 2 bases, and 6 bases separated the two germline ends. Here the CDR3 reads CASSAGTYEQYF. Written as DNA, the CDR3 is TGTGCCAGCAGTGCCGGGACCTACGAGCAGTACTTC.